This T cell receptor (beta chain) appears in the sequencing data of a study of cytomegalovirus exposure and HLA in healthy donors. This clone was observed a handful of times. PCR was performed using 60 Vbeta and 13 Jbeta primers. Some clones are missing from TCRdb's copy, which holds only in-frame ones; the method was immunoSEQ multiplex PCR. The data contain 95,000 or so clones, under 90% of them singletons. In germline, CDR1 is LNHDA, CDR2 SQIVND (reference sequence). The CDR3 totals 14 residues. V was pared by 5 bases and J by 9 bases, with 9 bases of the junction left unmatched. The sample consisted of PBMCs. The chain has TRBV19 and TRBJ2-1; 8 bases map to TRBD2. The clonotype originates from an older woman in good health and CMV-seropositive. CDR3 in amino acids: CASSSAGDSTEQFF. The CDR3 region has the DNA TGTGCCAGTAGTTCAGCGGGAGACTCGACTGAGCAGTTCTTC.